This T cell receptor beta chain was obtained from a study of post-analysis software for immune sequencing data. This clonotype has a count of ten or more. Its antigen is as yet unknown. Germline V gene data show CDR1 as MGHDK and CDR2 as SYGVNS. The CDR3 loop spans 15 amino acids. V was clipped by 1 base and J by 2 bases, with 11 bases between them. General study points: Controls had lower frequencies than patients of about 5 TRBV segments, which included TRBV5-6, TRBV5-1 and TRBV20-1.

Built from TCR beta cDNA, the libraries had unique molecular identifiers in them. In TCRdb, the PCR reads were re-called with MiXCR into one record per CDR3 protein. Of around 260,000 distinct CDR3 sequences listed, 35% to 45% are singletons. This TCR was sampled from a girl aged 5 to 17 with multiple sclerosis. The V and J genes are TRBV25-1 and TRBJ2-5, with a tentative D call TRBD1 (5 bases). The specimen sequenced was blood. CDR3 nucleotide sequence: TGTGCCAGCAGTGAATCAACAGGAGATCAAGAGACCCAGTACTTC. This sequence encodes CASSESTGDQETQYF.